This T cell receptor (beta chain) came from a study of blood T cell repertoires in COVID-19. Study background: The United States, Italy and Spain provided the acute and convalescent COVID-19 samples.

Libraries were prepared by immunoSEQ multiplex PCR; TCRdb keeps only in-frame clonotypes and omits some of them. The sample has about 150,000 clones; roughly nine tenths are singletons. The CDR3 has 15 residues. Germline loops: CDR1 SGHAT, CDR2 FQNNGV. Trimming cost V 5 bases and J 4 bases; bases outside gene matches: 9. This chain uses TRBV11-2 with TRBJ1-1, with 8 bases matching TRBD1. The sample consisted of peripheral blood. This receptor was identified in a woman in her seventies with acute or convalescent COVID-19. The CDR3 bases are TGTGCCAGCAGCCTTAGACCCGACAGGGGCACTGAAGCTTTCTTT. Translation gives CASSLRPDRGTEAFF.